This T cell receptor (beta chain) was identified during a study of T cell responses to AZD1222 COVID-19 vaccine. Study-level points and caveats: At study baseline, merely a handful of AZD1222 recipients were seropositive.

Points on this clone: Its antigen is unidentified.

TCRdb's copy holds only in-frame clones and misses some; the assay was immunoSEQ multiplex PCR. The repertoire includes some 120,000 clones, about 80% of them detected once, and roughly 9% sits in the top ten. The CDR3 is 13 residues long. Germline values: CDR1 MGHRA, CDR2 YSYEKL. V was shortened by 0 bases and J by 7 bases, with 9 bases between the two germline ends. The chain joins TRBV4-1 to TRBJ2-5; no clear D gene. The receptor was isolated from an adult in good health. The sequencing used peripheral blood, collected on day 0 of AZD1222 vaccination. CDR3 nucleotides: TGCGCCAGCAGCCAAGAGACCACGGGGACCCAGTACTTC. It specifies CASSQETTGTQYF.